This TCR beta chain was profiled in a study of T cells in Graves' hyperthyroidism and ophthalmopathy. Regarding the study as a whole: A 13 V-J model separated ophthalmopathy from stable hyperthyroidism. Ophthalmopathy was model-predicted a median roughly six months pre-onset. In the blood, most expanded thyroid clonotypes above 0.001 appeared as well.

Researchers took RNA transcripts and amplified the TCR beta CDR3 regions from them. The TCR CDR3 first-round RT-PCR relied on the HTBI primer set. One entry per CDR3 protein results from TCRdb running MiXCR on the multiplex PCR reads. Here the sample spans fewer than 800,000 distinct CDR3 sequences, approximately 16% being singletons. This CDR3 is built from 14 residues. In germline, CDR1 is SEHNR, CDR2 FQNEAQ (reference sequence). J gave up 0 bases and V 7 bases, and 4 bases lay outside the gene matches. PBMCs came from 9 to 10 ml fresh peripheral blood. This clonotype was detected only a few times. Its antigen is currently unknown.

This sequence was found in a man aged 18 to 29 with Graves' hyperthyroidism. Sample: blood. This rearrangement joins TRBV7-9 to TRBJ1-1; the match to TRBD1 covers 8 bases. Here the CDR3 reads CASMDREVNTEAFF. CDR3 bases: TGTGCCAGCATGGACAGGGAAGTGAACACTGAAGCTTTCTTT. The full variable domain, in which reference TRBV7-9 and TRBJ1-1 provide the parts outside the CDR3, is DTGVSQNPRHKITKRGQNVTFRCDPISEHNRLYWYRQTLGQGPEFLTYFQNEAQLEKSRLLSDRFSAERPKGSFSTLEIQRTEQGDSAMYLCASMDREVNTEAFFGQGTRLTVV.